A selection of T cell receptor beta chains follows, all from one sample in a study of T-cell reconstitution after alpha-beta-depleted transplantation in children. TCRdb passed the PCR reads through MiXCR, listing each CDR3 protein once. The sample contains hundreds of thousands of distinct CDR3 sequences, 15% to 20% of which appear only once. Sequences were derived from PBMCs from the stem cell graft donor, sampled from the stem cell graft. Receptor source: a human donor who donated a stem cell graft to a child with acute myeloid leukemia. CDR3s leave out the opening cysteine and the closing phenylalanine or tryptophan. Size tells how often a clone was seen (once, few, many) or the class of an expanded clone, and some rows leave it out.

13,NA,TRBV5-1,ASTISGFLGNTQY
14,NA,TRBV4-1,ASSQGATSVYNEQF
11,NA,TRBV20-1,NASGGLGETQY
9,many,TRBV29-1,SVENGYEQY
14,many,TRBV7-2,ASSLVRTGGNQPQH
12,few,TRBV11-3,ASSPDRGDTEAF
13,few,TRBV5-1,ASSLVNHGSGELF
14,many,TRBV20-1,SARQLTGTFTDTQY
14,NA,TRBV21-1,ASSKGGFWAYTEAF
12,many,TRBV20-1,SARRHGDSYEQY
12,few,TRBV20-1,SARVTGGSYEQY
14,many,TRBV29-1,SVATGPLANTGELF
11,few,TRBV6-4,ASSRDSHTEAF
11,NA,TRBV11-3,ASSEEDGEKLF
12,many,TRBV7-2,ASSLSGQGETQY
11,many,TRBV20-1,SARVPGGAEAF
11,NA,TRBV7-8,ASSSETGTGTF
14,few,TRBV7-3,ASSLIPARSVNEQF
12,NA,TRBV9,ASSVEGGLETQY
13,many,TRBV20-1,SARDGGTGTDTQY
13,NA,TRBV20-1,SAKRGNLPVSEAF
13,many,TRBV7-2,ASSPSGTGAYGYT
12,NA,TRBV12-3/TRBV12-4,ASSPGFDTGELF
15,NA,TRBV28,ASSLPGGEGGRNEQF
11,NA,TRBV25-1,ASSATGPTEAF
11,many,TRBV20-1,SAPTGPLYEQY
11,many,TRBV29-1,SVRTGGNTEAF
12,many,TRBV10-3,AISDHGRAETQY
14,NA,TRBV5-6,ASSLRVAGGQETQY
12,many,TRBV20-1,SARPSGDVFEQF
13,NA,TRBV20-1,SASQTGGTNQPQH
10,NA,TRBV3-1,ASGQVNNEQF
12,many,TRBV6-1,ASSAHTGANVLT
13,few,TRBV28,ASSRPGQMNTEAF
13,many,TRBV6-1,ASSDSQGAMTEAF
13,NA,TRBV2,ASSEGGTSTDTQY
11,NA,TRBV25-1,ASSEGTTYGYT
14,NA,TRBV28,ASSLSPHRGRTEAF
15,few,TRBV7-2,ASSLSTGRLNTGELF
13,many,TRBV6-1,ASRLQRGALGEQY
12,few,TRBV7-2,ASSLVFGNTEAF
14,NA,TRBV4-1,ASSQDSTGQGNEQF
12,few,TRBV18,ASSPRQGRETQY
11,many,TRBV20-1,SAAGARYNEQF
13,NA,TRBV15,ATSRDPGQNSPLH
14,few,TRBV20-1,SARDGVWGRQETQY
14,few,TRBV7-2,ASSLQTGISGSPLH
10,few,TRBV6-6,ASKGGNQPQH
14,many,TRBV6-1,ASTPRGGGAIYGYT
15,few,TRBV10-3,AISESKRGALGNIQY